This T cell receptor beta chain stems from a study of human T cells and chemical hapten exposure. Study findings and constraints: Counts of expanded TCRs at PT1 were positively correlated with patch test score.

After removal of 2 bases from V and 4 bases from J, the junction contained 1 base not matched to a gene. Germline loops: CDR1 SGHVS, CDR2 FQNEAQ. This CDR3 has 15 amino acids. Library preparation tagged each individual cDNA molecule with a unique molecular identifier. Methods used by the authors: Per sample, the median was approximately 100,000 TCRs, with values from around 20,000 to 690,000. TCRdb independently ran MiXCR on the RACE reads; one entry per CDR3 protein. TCRdb, not the original authors, processed these V and J calls. The data show tens of thousands of distinct CDR3 sequences, roughly 11% seen once. Ten or more counts support this clonotype. The target antigen is unknown. Time point defined: patch test 2, 6 weeks after DPC sensitization. Noted treatment: therapeutic diphenylcyclopropenone sensitization with weekly scalp DPC.

The sample in question was whole blood, obtained in connection with sensitization to the hapten diphenylcyclopropenone (DPC). This sequence joins TRBV7-8 and TRBJ2-1; 11 bases match TRBD2. The clonotype was recovered from a man younger than 30 with alopecia areata. Some clones in this sample may be carry-over from other donors' samples. The CDR3 coding sequence is TGTGCCAGCAGCTTACGACTAGCGGGATACAATGAGCAGTTCTTC. It encodes CASSLRLAGYNEQFF.